The present entry profiles one T cell receptor beta chain with its context. TEMRA cells were enriched by FACS, while CD8+ and CD4+ T cells were obtained through a negative isolation that was performed magnetically. The sample is drawn from a study of CD8 T cells in Susac syndrome. Across the study: There were about 6 sequenced Susac syndrome patients with active disease and under ten in remission.

CDR1 is DFQATT, CDR2 SNEGSKA, per germline (reference sequence). The V gene end was trimmed by 5 bases and the J gene end by 4 bases; junction bases not matched to a gene: 5. CDR3 length: 14 residues. The authors reverse transcribed roughly 0.5 to 1 ug RNA with random hexamers. immunoSEQ multiplex PCR amplified TCR beta CDR3 across 54 Vbeta, 13 Jbeta. One entry per CDR3 protein, called by TCRdb with MiXCR from the immunoSEQ multiplex PCR reads. The table has 55,000 to 75,000 distinct CDR3 sequences, 85% to 95% seen once. Material: CD4+ T cells from PBMCs. This TCR was sampled from a human donor with Susac syndrome. J is TRBJ1-2 and V is TRBV20-1, with 12 bases fitting TRBD1. The CDR3 here is CSAWDRGRAYGYTF. For the CDR3, the DNA is TGCAGTGCTTGGGACAGGGGGCGCGCCTATGGCTACACCTTC.